This TCR beta chain was found in a study of shared clonotypes between healthy human individuals. Study outcomes and limitations: What naive subsets generally showed was a larger estimated richness than memory subsets showed.

Every immunoSEQ plate was one replicate of a subset's evenly spread DNA. Replicate PCRs from sorted subsets contained around 200 ng DNA, which is roughly 30,000 T cell genomes. Some clones are missing from TCRdb's copy, which holds only in-frame ones; the method was immunoSEQ multiplex PCR. The table has 950,000 to 1,100,000 clones, more than 60% seen once; the top ten hold about 1.5%. Researchers partitioned CD4+ cells into CD45RA+ naive and CD45RA-negative memory subsets. Trimming took 3 bases from V and 4 from J; bases not matched to a gene: 6. The CDR3 totals 16 residues. Germline CDR1 and CDR2: SGHAT and FQNNGV. Comments on this clone: Its target is not known.

Material for sequencing was memory CD4+ T cells sorted from blood. The subset was: CD45RA-negative fraction. This chain uses TRBV11-2 with TRBJ2-5; TRBD2 matches at 12 bases. The sequence derives from a man younger than 35 in good health. CDR3 in amino acids: CASSLLLAGGRETQYF. CDR3 nucleotides: TGTGCCAGCAGCTTGTTGCTAGCGGGAGGGCGAGAGACCCAGTACTTC. The variable domain in full, completed from reference TRBV11-2 and TRBJ2-5, reads EAGVAQSPRYKIIEKRQSVAFWCNPISGHATLYWYQQILGQGPKLLIQFQNNGVVDDSQLPKDRFSAERLKGVDSTLKIQPAKLEDSAVYLCASSLLLAGGRETQYFGPGTRLLVL.